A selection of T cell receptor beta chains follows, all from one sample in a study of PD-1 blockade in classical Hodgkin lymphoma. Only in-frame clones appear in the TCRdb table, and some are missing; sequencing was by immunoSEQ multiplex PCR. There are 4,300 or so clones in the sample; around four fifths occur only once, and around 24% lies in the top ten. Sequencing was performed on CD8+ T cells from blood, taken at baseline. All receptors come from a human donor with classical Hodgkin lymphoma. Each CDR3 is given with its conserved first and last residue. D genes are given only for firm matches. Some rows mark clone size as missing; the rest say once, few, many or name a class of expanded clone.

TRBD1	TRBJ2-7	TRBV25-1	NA	CASSFGQEIWYF	TGTGCCAGCAGCTTTGGACAGGAAATATGGTACTTC
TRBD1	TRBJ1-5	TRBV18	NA	CASSQTGTENQPQHF	TGTGCCAGCTCACAAACCGGGACAGAAAATCAGCCCCAGCATTTT
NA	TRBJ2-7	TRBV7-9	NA	CASSPNRASSYEQYF	TGTGCCAGCAGCCCAAACAGGGCCAGCTCCTACGAGCAGTACTTC
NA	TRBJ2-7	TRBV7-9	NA	CASSPPFSYEQYF	TGTGCCAGCAGCCCACCATTTTCCTACGAGCAGTACTTC
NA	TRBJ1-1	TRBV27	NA	CASSFWSNTEAFF	TGTGCCAGCAGTTTTTGGTCGAACACTGAAGCTTTCTTT
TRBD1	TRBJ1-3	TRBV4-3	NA	CASSPDRGVGNTIYF	TGCGCCAGCAGCCCGGACAGGGGTGTTGGAAACACCATATATTTT
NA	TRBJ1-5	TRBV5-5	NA	CASSQFQGRGQPQHF	TGTGCCAGCAGCCAGTTTCAGGGACGAGGTCAGCCCCAGCATTTT
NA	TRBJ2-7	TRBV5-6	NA	CASSLSLYEQYF	TGTGCCAGCAGCTTAAGCCTCTACGAGCAGTACTTC
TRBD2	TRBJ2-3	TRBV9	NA	CASSEGLAASTDTQYF	TGTGCCAGCAGCGAGGGACTAGCGGCTAGCACAGATACGCAGTATTTT
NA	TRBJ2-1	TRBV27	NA	CASSWDVTYEQFF	TGTGCCAGCAGTTGGGATGTTACCTATGAGCAGTTCTTC
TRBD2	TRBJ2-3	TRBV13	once	CASSLGLAGTTDTQYF	TGTGCCAGCAGCTTAGGACTAGCGGGGACCACAGATACGCAGTATTTT
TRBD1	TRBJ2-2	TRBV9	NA	CASSVEGRGQGYTGELFF	TGTGCCAGCAGCGTAGAAGGGCGAGGACAGGGCTACACCGGGGAGCTGTTTTTT
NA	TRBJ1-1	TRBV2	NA	CASTEKPGNTEAFF	TGTGCCAGCACCGAGAAGCCGGGAAACACTGAAGCTTTCTTT
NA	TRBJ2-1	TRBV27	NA	CASSFNREEDEQFF	TGTGCCAGCAGTTTCAACAGGGAGGAGGATGAGCAGTTCTTC
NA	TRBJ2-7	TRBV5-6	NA	CASSRGPYEQYF	TGTGCCAGCAGCCGCGGACCCTACGAGCAGTACTTC
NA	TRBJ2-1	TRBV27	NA	CASSLSASRKLYNEQFF	TGTGCCAGCAGTTTATCGGCAAGCCGAAAGCTTTACAATGAGCAGTTCTTC
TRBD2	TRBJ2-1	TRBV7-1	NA	CASSWTSSNEQFF	TGTGCCAGCAGCTGGACTAGCTCCAATGAGCAGTTCTTC
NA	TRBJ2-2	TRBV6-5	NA	CASSFDRDSGELFF	TGTGCCAGCAGTTTCGACAGGGACTCCGGGGAGCTGTTTTTT
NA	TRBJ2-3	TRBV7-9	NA	CASSHWTGDTQYF	TGTGCCAGCAGCCATTGGACTGGTGATACGCAGTATTTT
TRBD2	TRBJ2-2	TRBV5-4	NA	CASSLGAGKGTGELFF	TGTGCCAGCAGCTTGGGAGCGGGAAAGGGGACCGGGGAGCTGTTTTTT
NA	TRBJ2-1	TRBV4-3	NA	CASSGIIGVGDEQFF	TGCGCCAGCAGCGGTATCATCGGGGTCGGGGATGAGCAGTTCTTC
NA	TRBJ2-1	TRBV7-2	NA	CASESGAIYNEQFF	TGTGCCAGCGAATCCGGGGCCATTTACAATGAGCAGTTCTTC
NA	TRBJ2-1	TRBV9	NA	CASSVGGTSYNEQFF	TGTGCCAGCAGCGTAGGCGGGACGAGCTACAATGAGCAGTTCTTC
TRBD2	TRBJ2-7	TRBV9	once	CARSNSGPSGGGEQYF	TGCGCCCGCAGCAATAGCGGGCCTAGCGGGGGGGGAGAGCAGTACTTC
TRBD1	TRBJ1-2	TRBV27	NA	CASRSGTGGFANYGYTF	TGTGCCAGCAGATCTGGGACAGGGGGCTTTGCTAACTATGGCTACACCTTC
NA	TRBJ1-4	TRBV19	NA	CASSIWVSANEKLFF	TGTGCCAGTAGTATATGGGTTTCAGCTAATGAAAAACTGTTTTTT
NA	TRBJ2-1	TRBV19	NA	CATHGTPTYNEQFF	TGTGCCACGCACGGGACTCCCACATACAATGAGCAGTTCTTC
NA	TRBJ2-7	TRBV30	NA	CAWSVGVGSYEQYF	TGTGCCTGGAGTGTAGGCGTGGGATCCTACGAGCAGTACTTC
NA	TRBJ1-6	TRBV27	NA	CASSLVTGSFYNSPLHF	TGTGCCAGCAGTTTAGTCACAGGGTCTTTTTATAATTCACCCCTCCACTTT
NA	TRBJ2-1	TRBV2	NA	CAILRRTRSGRRGGSYNEQFF	TGTGCCATCCTCCGCCGCACACGGAGTGGGCGGAGGGGCGGTTCGTACAATGAGCAGTTCTTC
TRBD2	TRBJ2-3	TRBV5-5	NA	CASSLGWGGTDTQYF	TGTGCCAGCAGCTTGGGGTGGGGGGGAACAGATACGCAGTATTTT
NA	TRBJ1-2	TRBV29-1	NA	CSVPAGDYGYTF	TGCAGCGTACCAGCAGGTGACTATGGCTACACCTTC
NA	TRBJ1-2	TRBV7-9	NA	CASSFARFFSASGYTF	TGTGCCAGCAGCTTCGCCCGATTTTTTTCAGCCTCCGGCTACACCTTC
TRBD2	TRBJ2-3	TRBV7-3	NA	CASSQTSGPSDTQYF	TGTGCCAGCAGCCAGACTAGCGGACCCTCAGATACGCAGTATTTT